This entry is about one T cell receptor (beta chain). The clone's antigen remains unknown. Base qualities are not provided; no much larger clone lies one nucleotide away. The library was prepared using the immunoSEQ multiplex PCR assay. Around 9.9 x 10^4 TCR templates per sample were assayed by the deep sequencing platform. Genomic DNA extracted from sorted T cells was the material used for TCRbeta CDR3 sequencing. From the authors' description of their analysis: Clonal analysis of TCRbeta CDR3 data was done in the R programming language. Comparing unstimulated samples against CFSE-low samples taken after the reaction was how alloreactive CD4+ and CD8+ clones were defined. Alloreactive CD4+ clones were assigned to regulatory or non-regulatory origin by matching sequences to sorted unstimulated Treg and non-Treg repertoires. In its TCRdb copy, this immuneACCESS table keeps in-frame sequences only and misses some clones. Where compared with another copy, unresolved V genes explain less than half of these, and the others have no known cause. V and J calls and clone size are copied from that table; D and trimming were computed from the DNA. The sample yields 85,000 to 130,000 clones; about 93% were counted once. Under 0.65% of the sample lies in the top ten.

V lost 5 bases and J lost 5 bases, and the count of bases not matched to a germline gene is 11. The CDR3 numbers 16 residues from cysteine through phenylalanine. This entry keeps only the CDR3 DNA: 48 bases, framed from base 1. The germline V gene encodes CDR1 SGHTA and CDR2 FQGNSA. These data are taken from a study of siplizumab effects on memory and regulatory T cells (dated 2019 in TCRdb). Describing the broader study: The effect of the anti-CD2 antibody siplizumab on alloreactive T-cell subsets was examined in allogeneic mixed lymphocyte reactions constructed from human PBMCs. The paper's findings and limits, for the study overall: Siplizumab significantly lowered the cumulative frequency of alloreactive sequences that could be traced to unstimulated CD4+ memory T cells. Of the alloreactive CD4+ clones that could be mapped, the Treg-derived share averaged about 70% with siplizumab compared with under 35% in control reactions. Unstimulated naive T cells appeared more diverse than memory T cells, and naive cells seemed to contribute substantially to the alloresponse. About 75-96% of proliferating CD4+ or CD8+ clones could not be given a naive or memory phenotype. Sequences below about 10^-5 frequency were poorly captured, so only a minor fraction of alloreactive clones could be mapped to unstimulated subsets. Whether proliferating Tregs from siplizumab cultures actually had suppressive function was not functionally confirmed.

Sorted unstimulated T cells and proliferating T cells recovered from mixed lymphocyte reactions were subjected to TCRbeta CDR3 sequencing. Fresh whole blood from roughly ten HLA-typed healthy donors was used to isolate PBMCs. To map where alloreactive clones came from, CD4+ regulatory T cells in the unstimulated state were FACS-sorted. The sequenced material came from Tregs sorted from blood. This receptor was taken from a human donor in good health. Recombination joined TRBV7-2 with TRBJ2-5; 10 of the junction bases match TRBD1. The CDR3 protein sequence reads: CASSLGQGRSWETQYF. The nucleotide sequence reads as follows: TGTGCCAGCAGCCTGGGACAGGGGAGGTCTTGGGAGACCCAGTACTTC.